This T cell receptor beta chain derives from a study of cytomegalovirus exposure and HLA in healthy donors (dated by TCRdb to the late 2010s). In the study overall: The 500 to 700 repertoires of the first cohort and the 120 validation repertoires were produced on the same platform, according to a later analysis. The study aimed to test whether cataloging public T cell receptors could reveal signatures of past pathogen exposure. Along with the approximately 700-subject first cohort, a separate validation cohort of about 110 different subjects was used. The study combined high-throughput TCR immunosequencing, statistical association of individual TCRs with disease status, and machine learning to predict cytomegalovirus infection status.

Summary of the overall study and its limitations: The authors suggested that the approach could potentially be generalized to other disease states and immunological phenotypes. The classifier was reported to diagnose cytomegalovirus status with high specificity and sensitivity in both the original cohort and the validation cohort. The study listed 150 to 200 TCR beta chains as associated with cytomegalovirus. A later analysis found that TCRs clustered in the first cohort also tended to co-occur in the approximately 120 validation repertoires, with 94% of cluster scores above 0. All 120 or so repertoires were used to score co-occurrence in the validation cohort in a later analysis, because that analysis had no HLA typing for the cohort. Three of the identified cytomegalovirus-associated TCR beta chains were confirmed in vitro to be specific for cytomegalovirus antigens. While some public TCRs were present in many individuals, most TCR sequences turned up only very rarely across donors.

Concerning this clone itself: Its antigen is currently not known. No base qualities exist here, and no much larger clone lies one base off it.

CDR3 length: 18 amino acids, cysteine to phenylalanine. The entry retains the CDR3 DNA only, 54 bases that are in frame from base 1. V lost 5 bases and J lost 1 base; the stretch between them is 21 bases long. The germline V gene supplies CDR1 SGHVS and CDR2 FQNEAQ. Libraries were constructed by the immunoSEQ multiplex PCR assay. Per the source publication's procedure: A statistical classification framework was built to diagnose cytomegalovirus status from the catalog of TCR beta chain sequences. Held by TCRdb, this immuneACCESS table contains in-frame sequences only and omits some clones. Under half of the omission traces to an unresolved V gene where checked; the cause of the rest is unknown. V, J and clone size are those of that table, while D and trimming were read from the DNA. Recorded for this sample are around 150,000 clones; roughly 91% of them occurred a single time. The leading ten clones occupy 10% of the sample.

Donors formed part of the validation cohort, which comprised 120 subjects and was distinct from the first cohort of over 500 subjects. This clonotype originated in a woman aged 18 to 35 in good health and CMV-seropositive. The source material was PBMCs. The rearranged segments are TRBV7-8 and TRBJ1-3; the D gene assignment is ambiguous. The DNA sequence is TGTGCCAGCAGCGCGAGGGTAGGATCCCCCGGATCTGGAAACACCATATATTTT. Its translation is CASSARVGSPGSGNTIYF.